The clone carrying this T cell receptor beta chain was seen repeatedly, ten times or more. Its antigen is undetermined. These data originate in a study of regulatory T cells in long-lasting Graves disease. Noted time point: persistent/refractory GD, antithyroid drugs over 5 years with positive TRAb. RNA isolated from PBMCs was used to make the TCR library. Whole-study results and caveats: No thyroid tissue was studied; the work used peripheral blood only. Favored gene segments in persistent disease were TRBV28, TRBJ1-2 and TRBJ2-5.

According to the study, TCR beta libraries were built with iRepertoire HTBI primers and CDR3-region Arm-PCR. MiXCR, applied by TCRdb to the multiplex PCR reads, yields one record per CDR3 protein. In the table there are about 470,000 distinct CDR3 sequences, around 20% of which are singletons. The CDR3 has 13 residues. Germline CDR1 and CDR2: SNHLY and FYNNEI. Trimming pared 4 bases from V and 9 bases from J, leaving 13 bases between. This specimen was peripheral blood mononuclear cells (PBMCs), taken when the disease was refractory, from a patient treated with antithyroid drugs. The chain combines TRBV2 with TRBJ2-1; TRBD1 might be the D (5 bases). This receptor was taken from a female donor with Graves disease. In DNA form, the CDR3 reads TGTGCCAGCAGTGTCAGCGTAACAGGTGAGCAGTTCTTC. Translating it yields CASSVSVTGEQFF.